This T cell receptor (beta chain) was documented in a study of T cell responses to AZD1222 COVID-19 vaccine. Looking at the study overall: The analysis combined second doses at about 4 or about 12 weeks.

Germline V gene data show CDR1 as SNHLY and CDR2 as FYNNEI. This CDR3 spans 13 amino acids. V dropped 1 base and J dropped 4 bases, with 5 bases sitting between them. Repertoires were generated with immunoSEQ multiplex PCR, while TCRdb's copy carries only in-frame clones and drops some. Of some 110,000 clones in the sample, around 89% were seen once. Overall study findings and caveats: Mapped onto spike, vaccine-associated CD4 TCRs spanned it and were dominant at 160-218 and 743-854.

As regards this clone: Its antigen is currently unknown.

The J gene is TRBJ1-3, the V gene TRBV2; no definite D call. The origin of this receptor is an adult in good health. The source material was peripheral blood, sampled on day 0 of AZD1222 vaccination. CDR3 in amino acids: CASSEVGGNTIYF. In nucleotides, the CDR3 is TGTGCCAGCAGTGAAGTGGGAGGAAACACCATATATTTT.